One sample yielded the 2 T cell receptor beta chains listed below, sequenced in a study of blood T cell repertoires in COVID-19. Method: immunoSEQ multiplex PCR; TCRdb's copy keeps in-frame clones and lacks some. The data contain 160,000 or so clones, about 88% of them singletons. Sequenced: peripheral blood. The receptors stem from a man aged 60 to 75 with active or convalescent COVID-19.

The chain combines TRBV7-8 with TRBJ2-7; 8 bases are a match to TRBD1. Germline assignment: CDR1 SGHVS and CDR2 FQNEAQ. This CDR3 has 17 amino acids. V shed 0 bases and J 3 bases; nucleotides not matched to a gene: 10. Here the CDR3 reads CASSLAFGQGLIYEQYF. The CDR3 coding sequence is TGTGCCAGCAGCTTAGCGTTTGGACAGGGATTGATCTACGAGCAGTACTTC.

Written as DNA, the CDR3 is TGTGCCAGCAGAATAGCGGCTGTGCAAGAGACCCAGTACTTC. Translated: CASRIAAVQETQYF. V usage is TRBV3-1 (or the pseudogene TRBV3-2) and J usage is TRBJ2-5, with D maybe TRBD2 (6 bases). Germline V gene sequence: CDR1 LGHDT, CDR2 YNNKEL (reference sequence). The CDR3 extends over 14 amino acids. V lost 6 bases and J 2 bases, leaving 13 bases between the germline ends.